This T cell receptor beta chain came from a study of blood T cell repertoires in COVID-19. The repertoire was sequenced with immunoSEQ multiplex PCR; TCRdb's copy has only in-frame clones and lacks some. The sample shows approximately 310,000 clones, around 90% of them seen only once. This study enrolled people aged about 18 to 90 from roughly 22 US geographic areas. Allocation to cohorts depended on clinical history reported by the participants. This clonotype was obtained from a man in his 60s who had recovered from COVID-19. The source material was PBMCs or T cells enriched from blood (not recorded which).

CDR3 loop: CAIPAGNTIYF. CDR3 DNA sequence: TGTGCCATCCCTGCGGGAAACACCATATATTTT. The V call is TRBV19, the J call TRBJ1-3; D unresolved. The V gene lost 10 bases and the J gene lost 4 bases, with 8 bases spanning the gap. Germline V gene lookup returns CDR1 LNHDA and CDR2 SQIVND (reference sequence). CDR3 length: 11 amino acids.